Each of the 2 T cell receptor beta chains below was sequenced from the same sample in a study of T cells in Graves' hyperthyroidism and ophthalmopathy. The CDR3 regions of TCR beta were amplified from RNA transcripts. In the first-round RT-PCR of the TCR CDR3, the HTBI primer set was used. TCRdb redid the calling of the multiplex PCR reads with MiXCR, one entry per CDR3 protein. The sample lists a few hundred thousand distinct CDR3 sequences, approximately 17% occurring once. Sequenced material: blood. The receptors shown here come from a man aged 18 to 30 with Graves' ophthalmopathy.

This clonotype was detected only a few times. The genes are TRBV11-2 and TRBJ1-4; D is unclear. V was trimmed by 4 bases and J by 3 bases, leaving 18 bases between them. The CDR3 extends over 17 amino acids. Germline CDR1 and CDR2: SGHAT and FQNNGV. For the CDR3, the DNA is TGTGCCAGCAGCTACCTCGGCGGCGGCGGGGCTAATGAAAAACTGTTTTTT. This gives the protein CASSYLGGGGANEKLFF.

Turning to this clonotype: A much larger clone differs from this one at a single base, so this may be a read error. This rearrangement joins TRBV7-9 to TRBJ2-2; TRBD1 might be the D (5 bases). The V gene's germline CDR1 is SEHNR and CDR2 FQNEAQ (reference sequence). CDR3 size: 15 residues. Between the trimmed V and J ends, which lost 5 bases and 7 bases, there was a span of 17 bases. CDR3 in amino acids: CASSPGAGRDGELFF. CDR3 coding DNA: TGTGCCAGCAGCCCTGGGGCAGGGCGAGACGGGGAGCTGTTTTTT.